The present T cell receptor (beta chain) was sequenced within a study of T cells after somatic rescue of genetic block. Assay used: immunoSEQ multiplex PCR; TCRdb lists only in-frame clones, some missing. The sample contains more than 12,000 clones, approximately 70% of which appear only once. This clone was counted only a few times. Sequenced input: peripheral blood mononuclear cells (PBMCs). The receptor comes from a man between 18 and 29 years old.

CDR3 sequence: CAWTDRGSYYTF. DNA of the CDR3: TGTGCCTGGACCGACAGGGGCTCCTACTACACCTTC. This chain joins TRBV30 and TRBJ1-2, with 8 bases that match TRBD1. Trimming cost V 4 bases and J 10 bases; bases outside gene matches: 8. Looked up from germline, CDR1 is GTSNPN and CDR2 is SVGIG (reference sequence). There are 12 residues in the CDR3. Looking up the rest from reference TRBV30 and TRBJ1-2 gives the full variable domain: SQTIHQWPATLVQPVGSPLSLECTVEGTSNPNLYWYRQAAGRGLQLLFYSVGIGQISSEVPQNLSASRPQDRQFILSSKKLLLSDSGFYLCAWTDRGSYYTFGSGTRLTVV.